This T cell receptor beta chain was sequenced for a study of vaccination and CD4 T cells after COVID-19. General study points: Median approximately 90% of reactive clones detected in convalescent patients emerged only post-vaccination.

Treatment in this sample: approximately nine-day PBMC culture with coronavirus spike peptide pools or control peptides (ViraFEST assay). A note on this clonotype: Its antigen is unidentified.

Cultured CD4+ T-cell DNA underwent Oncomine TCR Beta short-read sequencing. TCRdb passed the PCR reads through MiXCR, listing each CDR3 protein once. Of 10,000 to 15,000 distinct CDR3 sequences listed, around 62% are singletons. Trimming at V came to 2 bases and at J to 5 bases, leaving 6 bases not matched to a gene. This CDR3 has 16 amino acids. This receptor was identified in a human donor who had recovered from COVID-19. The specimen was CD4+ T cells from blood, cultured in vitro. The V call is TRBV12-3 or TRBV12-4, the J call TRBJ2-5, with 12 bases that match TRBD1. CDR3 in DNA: TGTGCCAGCAGTTTAAGGGACAGGGGGCTGAGGGAGACCCAGTACTTC. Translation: CASSLRDRGLRETQYF.